The sequence of this TCR beta chain was determined in a study of Graves' ophthalmopathy and Graves' hyperthyroidism (dated by TCRdb to the late 2010s). At the level of the whole study: Peripheral blood was collected at initial diagnosis, prior to any treatment. The study used TCR beta repertoire signatures to distinguish Graves' ophthalmopathy from Graves' hyperthyroidism and to predict progression to ophthalmopathy. In total, around 140 blood samples were TCR-sequenced: 43 ophthalmopathy, roughly 77 hyperthyroidism and approximately 17 hyperthyroidism-to-ophthalmopathy patients. To explore V-J signatures distinguishing ophthalmopathy from hyperthyroidism, a discovery set of around 100 patients (fewer than 45 ophthalmopathy, 55 to 60 stable hyperthyroidism) was enrolled. An independent validation cohort comprised 18 hyperthyroidism patients and 15 to 17 patients who later progressed from hyperthyroidism to ophthalmopathy. In five to seven hyperthyroidism patients, the T-cell repertoire of thyroid tissue was compared with the T-cell repertoire of blood. Following sample collection, hyperthyroidism patients were given methimazole at a starting dose of 30 mg daily, and ophthalmopathy patients were given high-dose intravenous methylprednisolone. The roughly 94 discovery patients were randomly split 7:3 into training and test sets.

Stable hyperthyroidism was defined as no progression to ophthalmopathy within 18 months of follow-up. Hyperthyroidism patients were newly diagnosed, were aged 18 to 65 years, and had a disease duration under 2 months. Patients with other autoimmune diseases, uncontrolled infections, pregnancy or lactation were excluded from the study. Clinical symptoms, serum thyroxine, TRAb, thyroid ultrasound and orbital computed tomography formed the basis of the diagnosis. Using Ficoll-Paque density gradient centrifugation, PBMCs were isolated from about 9.2 ml of fresh peripheral blood. Total RNA was extracted with Trizol reagent and quality-checked on an Agilent 2100 Bioanalyzer. Results and caveats for the whole study, not just this receptor: In validation, the model predicted ophthalmopathy progression with about 70% sensitivity and around 72% specificity; roughly 12 predicted patients were CT-confirmed with GO in a median of about 6.2 months. Among expanded thyroid clonotypes with frequency above 0.001, most also showed up in blood, which suggests that blood repertoires may reflect the thyroid immune response. The 13-signature model separated ophthalmopathy from stable hyperthyroidism with 85% to 90% sensitivity and 81.08% specificity in cross-validation, and 80%/75% in the test set. Sample size was not predetermined statistically, and investigators were not blinded to group allocation.

This clonotype was counted between two and nine times. Its target antigen remains unknown. It has no much larger one-base neighbor in the sample; base qualities were not kept. For repertoire sequencing, the TCR beta CDR3 regions were amplified from RNA transcripts. The first round was an RT-PCR using HTBI primers with the Qiagen OneStep RT-PCR kit, and this first round was followed by a second-round multiplex PCR, then size selection and purification. Sequencing of the libraries was carried out on an Illumina HiSeq2000 in paired-end mode with 100 bp reads. The original pipeline was this. SOAPnuke was used for read processing, and reads with adapters, uncalled bases, a mean Phred below 15, or no exact constant-primer or identifier match were discarded. High-quality paired reads were merged with COPE v1.2.5. Unique nucleotide sequences were defined as clonotypes and aligned to IMGT TRB V, D and J references using MiTCR v1.1. The analysis was limited to V-J combinations with a frequency above 0.0001, which together covered 99.2% of repertoires. A TCR clonal expansion and chaos score per V-J combination was defined as the ratio of F50 clonal expansion to chaos observed in the TCRdist matrix. Welch's t-statistics and random forest were used to reduce features to about a dozen V-J combinations, which were fed into a naive Bayes classifier. Thyroid-blood repertoire similarity was quantified with the Morisita-Horn index. TCRdb reanalyzed the raw reads on its own, using fastp at Q25 for trimming and MiXCR for clone calling, and kept in-frame beta chains. Identical CDR3 protein sequences are pooled into one entry, listed with their most common genes and DNA. TCRdb's processing, not the authors', yielded these V and J calls. Across this sample there are about 620,000 distinct CDR3 sequences, with 22% seen only once. The ten largest make up approximately 6.5% of the sample.

This clonotype was obtained from a woman aged 18-35 years with stable Graves' hyperthyroidism. Some clones in this sample may be carry-over from other donors' samples. Donor details come from another sample of the same person, matched by shared clones. The specimen sequenced was peripheral blood.

The bases are TGTGCCAGCAGCCCCCGTTACATAGCCTACGAGCAGTACTTC. Translated, this is CASSPRYIAYEQYF. This chain joins TRBV3-1 to TRBJ2-7, with the D gene too uncertain to name. V is cut by 4 bases and J by 2 bases, and the space between the germline ends is 12 bases. Its CDR3 holds 14 amino acids, cysteine through phenylalanine. The retained sequence is limited to the CDR3, 42 bases, with the frame set at the first base. Reading the germline V gene (reference sequence) gives CDR1 LGHDT and CDR2 YNNKEL.